The clone carrying this TCR beta chain was counted many times. No antigen is known for it. With V trimmed by 0 bases and J by 3 bases, 4 bases remained unmatched. The germline CDR1 and CDR2 sequences are SQVTM and ANQGSEA. The CDR3 spans 16 residues. Bulk TCR libraries were made with methods that had been previously described and with listed TCR primers. TCRdb re-derived calls from the PCR reads in MiXCR, one entry per CDR3 protein. The table lists 550,000 to 750,000 distinct CDR3 sequences, 20% of them singletons. This sample was included in a study of molecular identifiers for immune sequencing clone quantification. Study context: With replicates, the RNA of 20,000 or 100,000 naive CD8 cells was split five ways and four were sequenced.

Study-wide points: Identical barcode-sharing TCR molecules could lead to underestimated sizes for highly expanded clones.

Isolation of naive CD8 T cells was achieved by sorting on a CD8+CD4-CCR7+CD45RA+ phenotype. This sequence originates from a human donor in good health. Some libraries in this study had Jurkat cell RNA spiked in. Sequencing used naive CD8+ T cells from blood, with Jurkat cell RNA spiked in. Subset noted: FACS-sorted CD8+CD4-CCR7+CD45RA+ naive T cells. The chain uses TRBV29-1 and TRBJ2-7; TRBD2 agrees at 14 bases. In DNA form, the CDR3 reads TGCAGCGTTGAAGATTACGGGACTAGCGGGAGCTACGAGCAGTACTTC. Amino acid sequence: CSVEDYGTSGSYEQYF.